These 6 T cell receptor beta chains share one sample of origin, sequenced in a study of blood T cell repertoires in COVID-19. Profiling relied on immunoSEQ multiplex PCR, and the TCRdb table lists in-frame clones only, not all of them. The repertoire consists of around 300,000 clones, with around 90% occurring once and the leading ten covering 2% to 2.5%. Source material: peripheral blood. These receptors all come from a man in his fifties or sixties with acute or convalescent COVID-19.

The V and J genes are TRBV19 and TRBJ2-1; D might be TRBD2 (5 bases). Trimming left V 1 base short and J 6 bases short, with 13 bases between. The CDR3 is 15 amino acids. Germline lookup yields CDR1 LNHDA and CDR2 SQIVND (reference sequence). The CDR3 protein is CASSIAAARGNEQFF. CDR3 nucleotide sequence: TGTGCCAGTAGTATAGCGGCAGCTCGGGGCAATGAGCAGTTCTTC. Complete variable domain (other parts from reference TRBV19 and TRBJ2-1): DGGITQSPKYLFRKEGQNVTLSCEQNLNHDAMYWYRQDPGQGLRLIYYSQIVNDFQKGDIAEGYSVSREKKESFPLTVTSAQKNPTAFYLCASSIAAARGNEQFFGPGTRLTVL.

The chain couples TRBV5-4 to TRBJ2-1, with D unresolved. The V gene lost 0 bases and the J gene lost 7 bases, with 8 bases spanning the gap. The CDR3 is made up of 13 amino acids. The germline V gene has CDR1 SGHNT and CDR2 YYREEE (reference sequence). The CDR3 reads CASSLGARNEQFF. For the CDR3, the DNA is TGTGCCAGCAGCTTGGGGGCCCGGAATGAGCAGTTCTTC.

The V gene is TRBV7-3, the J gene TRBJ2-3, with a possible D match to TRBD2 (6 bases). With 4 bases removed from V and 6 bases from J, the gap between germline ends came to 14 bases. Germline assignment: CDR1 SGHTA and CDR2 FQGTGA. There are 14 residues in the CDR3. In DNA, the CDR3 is TGTGCCAGCAGCTCGACTAGTACCAGCGATACGCAGTATTTT. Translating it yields CASSSTSTSDTQYF. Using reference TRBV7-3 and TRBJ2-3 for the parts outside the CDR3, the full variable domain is GAGVSQTPSNKVTEKGKYVELRCDPISGHTALYWYRQSLGQGPEFLIYFQGTGAADDSGLPNDRFFAVRPEGSVSTLKIQRTERGDSAVYLCASSSTSTSDTQYFGPGTRLTVL.

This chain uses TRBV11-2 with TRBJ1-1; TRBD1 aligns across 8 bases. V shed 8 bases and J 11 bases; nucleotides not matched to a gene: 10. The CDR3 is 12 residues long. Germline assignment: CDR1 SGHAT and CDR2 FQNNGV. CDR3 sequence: CASRDRREDAFF. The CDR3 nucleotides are TGTGCCAGCCGGGACAGGAGGGAGGATGCTTTCTTT.

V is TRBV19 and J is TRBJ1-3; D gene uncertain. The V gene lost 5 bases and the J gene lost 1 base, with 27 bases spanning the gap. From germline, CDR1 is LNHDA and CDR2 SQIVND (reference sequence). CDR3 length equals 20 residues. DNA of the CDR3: TGTGCCAGTAGTGCTCATCGCGGCCTACAGCGGGTAATTTCTGGAAACACCATATATTTT. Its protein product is CASSAHRGLQRVISGNTIYF.

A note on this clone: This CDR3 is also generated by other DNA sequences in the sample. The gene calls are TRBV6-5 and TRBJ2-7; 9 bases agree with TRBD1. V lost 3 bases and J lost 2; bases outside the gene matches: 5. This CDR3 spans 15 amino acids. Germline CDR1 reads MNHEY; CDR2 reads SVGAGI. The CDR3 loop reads CASSYRGQGTYEQYF. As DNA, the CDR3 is TGTGCCAGCAGTTATAGGGGACAGGGCACCTACGAGCAGTACTTC.